This TCR beta chain originates from a study of OX40 agonist ivuxolimab in advanced cancers. Study results and caveats: Circulating CD4+ and CD8+ T cells showed clonal expansion by week 6 at 0.1 to 3.0 mg/kg.

With respect to this clone: Its matching antigen is unknown.

Measured with immunoSEQ multiplex PCR; TCRdb has only the in-frame clones, and not every one. Of 12,000 to 15,000 clones listed, 75% to 80% are singletons. The V and J ends lost 0 bases and 4 bases respectively, with 12 bases between them. The V gene's germline CDR1 is SGHDN and CDR2 FVKESK. The CDR3 runs to 15 residues. V usage is TRBV14 and J usage is TRBJ2-5, with D unclear. The input for sequencing was CD4+ or CD8+ T cells sorted from blood, taken in a trial of the OX40 agonist ivuxolimab. The TCR comes from an adult with an advanced solid tumor such as melanoma, head and neck, liver or kidney cancer. CDR3 amino acids: CASSQDMLTGETQYF. The DNA of the CDR3 is TGTGCCAGCAGCCAAGATATGCTGACGGGAGAGACCCAGTACTTC. The full variable domain, completed using reference TRBV14 and TRBJ2-5, is EAGVTQFPSHSVIEKGQTVTLRCDPISGHDNLYWYRRVMGKEIKFLLHFVKESKQDESGMPNNRFLAERTGGTYSTLKVQPAELEDSGVYFCASSQDMLTGETQYFGPGTRLLVL.